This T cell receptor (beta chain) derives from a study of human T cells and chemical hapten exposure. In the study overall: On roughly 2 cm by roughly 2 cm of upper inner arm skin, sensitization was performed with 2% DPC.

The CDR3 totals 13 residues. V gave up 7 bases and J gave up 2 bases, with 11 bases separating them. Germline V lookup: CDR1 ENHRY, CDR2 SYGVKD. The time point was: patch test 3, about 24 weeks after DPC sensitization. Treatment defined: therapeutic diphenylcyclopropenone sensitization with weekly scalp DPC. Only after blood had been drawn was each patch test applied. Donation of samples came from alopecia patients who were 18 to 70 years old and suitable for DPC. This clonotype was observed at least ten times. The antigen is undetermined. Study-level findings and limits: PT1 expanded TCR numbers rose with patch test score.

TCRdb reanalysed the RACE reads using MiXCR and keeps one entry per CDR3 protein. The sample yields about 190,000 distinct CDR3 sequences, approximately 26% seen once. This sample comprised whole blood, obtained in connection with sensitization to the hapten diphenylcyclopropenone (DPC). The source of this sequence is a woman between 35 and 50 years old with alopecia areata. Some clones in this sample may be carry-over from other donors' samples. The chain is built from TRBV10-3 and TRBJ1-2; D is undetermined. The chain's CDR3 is CAIKYGANYGYTF. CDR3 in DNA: TGTGCCATCAAGTATGGAGCGAACTATGGCTACACCTTC.